The rows below give T cell receptor beta chains drawn from one sample of a study of blood T cell repertoires in COVID-19. The repertoire was sequenced with immunoSEQ multiplex PCR; TCRdb's copy has only in-frame clones and lacks some. There are around 150,000 clones in the sample; approximately 85% occur only once, and roughly 3.4% lies in the top ten. Material for sequencing was PBMCs or T cells enriched from blood (not recorded which). The receptor set was obtained from a woman in her fifties or sixties with acute COVID-19. Both conserved end residues are part of each CDR3. Fields, in order: V gene, D gene, J gene, clone size, CDR3 protein, CDR3 DNA. A D gene is named only where the DNA matches it firmly. Rows may omit the clone size; those that give it use once, few, many or a size class.

V: TRBV3-1/TRBV3-2
D: NA
J: TRBJ2-2
size: once
CDR3: CASSQGGLAAPGELFF
DNA: TGTGCCAGCAGCCAAGGAGGCTTAGCTGCTCCCGGGGAGCTGTTTTTT

V: TRBV5-1
D: TRBD1
J: TRBJ1-3
size: NA
CDR3: CASSSQGVSSGNTIYF
DNA: TGCGCCAGCAGCTCGCAGGGGGTTAGCTCTGGAAACACCATATATTTT

V: TRBV4-2
D: NA
J: TRBJ1-3
size: once
CDR3: CASSPRQNTIYF
DNA: TGTGCCAGCAGCCCGAGGCAAAACACCATATATTTT

V: TRBV29-1
D: TRBD2
J: TRBJ2-3
size: NA
CDR3: CSASSGASTDTQYF
DNA: TGCAGCGCTTCTAGCGGGGCCTCCACAGATACGCAGTATTTT

V: TRBV27
D: NA
J: TRBJ2-1
size: NA
CDR3: CASSLFNPPNEQFF
DNA: TGTGCCAGCAGTTTGTTCAATCCCCCCAATGAGCAGTTCTTC

V: TRBV7-9
D: TRBD1
J: TRBJ2-7
size: NA
CDR3: CASSSTGYEQYF
DNA: TGTGCCAGCAGCTCGACAGGGTACGAGCAGTACTTC

V: TRBV11-3
D: NA
J: TRBJ2-7
size: NA
CDR3: CASSLGSGWQYEQYF
DNA: TGTGCCAGCAGCCTGGGCAGCGGGTGGCAGTACGAGCAGTACTTC

V: TRBV7-9
D: NA
J: TRBJ2-6
size: once
CDR3: CASSAFGTGANVLTF
DNA: TGTGCCAGCAGCGCGTTCGGGACTGGGGCCAACGTCCTGACTTTC

V: TRBV29-1
D: TRBD1
J: TRBJ1-1
size: NA
CDR3: CSAAGQGSNTEAFF
DNA: TGCAGCGCAGCGGGACAGGGCTCGAACACTGAAGCTTTCTTT

V: TRBV7-3
D: NA
J: TRBJ1-2
size: NA
CDR3: CASRFGGYTF
DNA: TGTGCCAGCCGGTTCGGTGGCTACACCTTC

V: TRBV4-3
D: NA
J: TRBJ1-1
size: NA
CDR3: CASKGGLRENTEAFF
DNA: TGCGCCAGCAAGGGAGGGCTTAGGGAGAACACTGAAGCTTTCTTT

V: TRBV4-3
D: TRBD1
J: TRBJ2-2
size: NA
CDR3: CASRKGTGFEELFF
DNA: TGCGCCAGCAGGAAAGGGACAGGGTTTGAGGAGCTGTTTTTT

V: TRBV29-1
D: NA
J: TRBJ2-5
size: NA
CDR3: CSVVRQGSQETQYF
DNA: TGCAGCGTTGTCCGGCAGGGGTCACAAGAGACCCAGTACTTC

V: TRBV3-1/TRBV3-2
D: NA
J: TRBJ2-7
size: few
CDR3: CASSQARLARHF
DNA: TGTGCCAGCAGCCAAGCAAGGCTAGCGAGGCACTTC

V: TRBV9
D: TRBD1
J: TRBJ2-2
size: NA
CDR3: CASSVVPGGTTGELFF
DNA: TGTGCCAGCAGCGTAGTCCCAGGGGGTACCACCGGGGAGCTGTTTTTT

V: TRBV7-9
D: NA
J: TRBJ2-2
size: NA
CDR3: CASSEKRRNTGELFF
DNA: TGTGCCAGCAGCGAAAAGCGCCGGAACACCGGGGAGCTGTTTTTT

V: TRBV6-6
D: NA
J: TRBJ1-2
size: NA
CDR3: CASSYRPDVGYTF
DNA: TGTGCCAGCAGTTACCGCCCAGATGTCGGCTACACCTTC

V: TRBV21-1
D: NA
J: TRBJ1-3
size: NA
CDR3: CASARDNSIGNTIYF
DNA: TGTGCCAGCGCCCGGGACAACTCCATTGGAAACACCATATATTTT

V: TRBV27
D: NA
J: TRBJ2-2
size: NA
CDR3: CASSLSQPPYTGELFF
DNA: TGTGCCAGCAGTTTATCACAACCGCCCTACACCGGGGAGCTGTTTTTT

V: TRBV6-1
D: NA
J: TRBJ1-2
size: NA
CDR3: CASSEGGAGYGYTF
DNA: TGTGCCAGCAGTGAAGGGGGAGCGGGCTATGGCTACACCTTC

V: TRBV24-1
D: NA
J: TRBJ2-4
size: NA
CDR3: CATSDLQTGDHILAKNIQYF
DNA: TGTGCCACCAGTGATTTGCAGACAGGAGACCACATCCTCGCCAAAAACATTCAGTACTTC

V: TRBV27
D: NA
J: TRBJ2-5
size: once
CDR3: CASSLSQGGETQYF
DNA: TGTGCCAGCAGTTTATCCCAGGGAGGAGAGACCCAGTACTTC

V: TRBV4-3
D: TRBD2
J: TRBJ2-7
size: NA
CDR3: CASSQGLAGYYEQYF
DNA: TGCGCCAGCAGCCAAGGACTAGCGGGATATTACGAGCAGTACTTC

V: TRBV4-1
D: NA
J: TRBJ2-7
size: NA
CDR3: CASSHLTGTGYHEQYF
DNA: TGCGCCAGCAGCCACCTAACAGGGACCGGGTACCACGAGCAGTACTTC

V: TRBV3-1/TRBV3-2
D: NA
J: TRBJ2-7
size: NA
CDR3: CASSRNGEEQYF
DNA: TGTGCCAGCAGCCGAAACGGAGAGGAGCAGTACTTC